The 9 T cell receptor beta chains presented below share a single source sample, sequenced in a study of cytomegalovirus exposure and HLA in healthy donors. PCR amplification relied on 60 Vbeta primers (plus 13 Jbeta primers). Profiling relied on immunoSEQ multiplex PCR, and the TCRdb table lists in-frame clones only, not all of them. The repertoire holds over 130,000 clones, with under 90% as singletons. The sample taken for sequencing was PBMCs. Receptors were obtained from a male donor in good health and CMV-seronegative.

The chain links TRBV11-2 to TRBJ2-7; 8 nucleotides agree with TRBD2. CDR1 and CDR2 from the germline V gene are SGHAT and FQNNGV. V dropped 4 bases and J dropped 1; count of bases not matched to a gene: 9. The CDR3 totals 16 residues. CDR3 coding DNA: TGTGCCAGCAGCTCCCGGTATACTAGCGGTTCCTACGAGCAGTACTTC. It translates to CASSSRYTSGSYEQYF.

This clone has just a few counts. The chain combines TRBV4-2 with TRBJ2-3, with D possibly TRBD2 on 5 matching bases. This CDR3 is 16 amino acids long. CDR1 and CDR2 from the germline V gene are LGHNA and YNFKEQ. V lost 0 bases, J lost 4 bases, and 14 bases lay in between. The CDR3 nucleotides are TGTGCCAGCAGCCAAGACGGGATAAGCCCTGCAGATACGCAGTATTTT. Its protein is CASSQDGISPADTQYF.

With respect to this clone: As the CDR3 is not closed by the conserved phenylalanine or tryptophan, this likely results from a read error. This chain joins TRBV25-1 and TRBJ2-7, with 7 bases that match TRBD2. The CDR3 is 13 amino acids. Germline CDR1 MGHDK, CDR2 SYGVNS. The DNA for the CDR3 is TGTGTCAGCACCCACCGGGAGGTGGGCGAGCAGTACCTC. Translation: CVSTHREVGEQYL.

The V gene is TRBV7-6, the J gene TRBJ2-5; TRBD2 agrees at 9 bases. The V gene's germline CDR1 is SGHVS and CDR2 FNYEAQ. The ends lost 3 bases at V and 5 bases at J; junction bases unmatched: 4. The CDR3 covers 14 residues. Written as DNA, the CDR3 is TGTGCCAGCAGCTTCATAGCGGGAGACGAGACCCAGTACTTC. Translated: CASSFIAGDETQYF.

The chain employs TRBV9 and TRBJ2-2; no definite D call. The germline V and J ends were trimmed by 1 base and 2 bases, with 12 bases remaining between them. The CDR3 totals 16 residues. Looked up from germline, CDR1 is SGDLS and CDR2 is YYNGEE. CDR3 sequence reads: CASSVWSQLNTGELFF. The CDR3 region has the DNA TGTGCCAGCAGCGTATGGAGTCAGCTAAACACCGGGGAGCTGTTTTTT.

The chain employs TRBV9 and TRBJ2-6; TRBD1 agrees at 9 bases. CDR1 is SGDLS and CDR2 is YYNGEE in the germline V gene. V trimming: 3 bases; J trimming: 0 bases; junction bases outside the gene matches: 7. This CDR3 is 18 amino acids long. The CDR3 is CASSEWTGVNSGANVLTF. CDR3 sequence (DNA): TGTGCCAGCAGCGAGTGGACAGGGGTCAACTCTGGGGCCAACGTCCTGACTTTC.

To note about this clone: Within the sample, other DNA sequences also encode this same CDR3. This chain uses TRBV29-1 with TRBJ2-5, with 7 nucleotides matching TRBD1. Unmatched junction bases numbered 7, after V lost 2 bases and J lost 4 bases. The CDR3 covers 14 residues. Germline V gives CDR1 SQVTM, CDR2 ANQGSEA. CDR3 protein: CSVERRGRGETQYF. The CDR3 DNA reads as TGCAGCGTTGAACGCAGGGGGAGAGGAGAGACCCAGTACTTC.

J is TRBJ1-2 and V is TRBV28; no reliable D call. The CDR3 is 13 amino acids. Trimming took off 5 bases at V and 4 bases at J, with 11 bases between the two ends. Germline values: CDR1 MDHEN, CDR2 SYDVKM. In DNA, the CDR3 is TGTGCCAGCAGTCTACCCGCCTTCTATGGCTACACCTTC. Residues: CASSLPAFYGYTF.

This rearrangement joins TRBV5-8 to TRBJ1-1; D remains unclear. Trimming left V 4 bases short and J 1 base short, with 14 bases between. Germline V CDR1 and CDR2: SGHTS, YDEGEE. The CDR3 sequence is 15 residues long. This chain's CDR3 is CASSPPNRRNTEAFF. CDR3 coding DNA: TGTGCCAGCAGCCCCCCTAACAGACGGAACACTGAAGCTTTCTTT.